This TCR beta chain emerged from a study of T cells in Graves' hyperthyroidism and ophthalmopathy. Whole-study context: Peripheral blood sampling occurred at initial diagnosis, before any treatment. Study results and caveats: A median around 6.4 months before onset, the model predicted ophthalmopathy. Blood samples included most of the expanded thyroid clonotypes exceeding 0.001.

This clonotype has just one count. Its antigen remains unknown. Germline V CDR1 and CDR2: SQVTM, ANQGSEA. The CDR3 sequence is 14 residues long. The V and J ends lost 3 bases and 7 bases respectively, with 15 bases between them. TCR beta CDR3 regions were amplified from RNA transcripts. During a first-round RT-PCR of the TCR CDR3, the HTBI primer set was used. Via MiXCR, TCRdb re-called the multiplex PCR reads, giving one row per CDR3 protein. The table includes about 840,000 distinct CDR3 sequences, over 35% detected once. The source of this sequence is a young man with Graves' hyperthyroidism. The rearrangement joins TRBV29-1 to TRBJ1-4, with D possibly being TRBD1 (6 bases). The sequencing sample was made of blood. CDR3 sequence reads: CSVEVQQGGEKLFF. For the CDR3, the DNA is TGCAGCGTTGAGGTGCAACAGGGCGGTGAAAAACTGTTTTTT.